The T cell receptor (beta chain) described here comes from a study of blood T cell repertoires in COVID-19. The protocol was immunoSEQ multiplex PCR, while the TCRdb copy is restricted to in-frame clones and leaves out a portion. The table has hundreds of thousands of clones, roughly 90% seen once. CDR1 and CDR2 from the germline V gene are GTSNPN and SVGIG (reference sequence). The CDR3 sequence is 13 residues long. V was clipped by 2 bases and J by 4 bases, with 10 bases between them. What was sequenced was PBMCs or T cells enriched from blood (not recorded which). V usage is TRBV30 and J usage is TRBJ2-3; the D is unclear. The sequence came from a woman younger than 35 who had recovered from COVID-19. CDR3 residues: CAWSQNFADTQYF. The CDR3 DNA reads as TGTGCCTGGAGTCAAAACTTTGCAGATACGCAGTATTTT.